Listed below are T cell receptor beta chains from one sample, sequenced in a study of glioma-infiltrating T cells. Each CDR3 protein is one row after TCRdb ran MiXCR on the multiplex PCR reads. The data show a few hundred thousand distinct CDR3 sequences, 35% to 45% seen once. The sample taken for sequencing was glioma tissue, nonneoplastic brain tissue, or PBMCs (not recorded which). All receptors derive from a human donor with low-grade glioma or glioblastoma, undergoing nonglioma brain surgery, or in good health (not recorded which). The CDR3 runs from the conserved cysteine through the conserved F or W. D genes are given only for firm matches. The size of a clone is reported for some rows only, either as once, few or many, or as a class for expanded clones.

D: -
V: TRBV7-6
J: TRBJ2-3
size: -
DNA: TGTGCCAGCAGCTTAGGAGGCATGAATACGCAGTATTTT
CDR3: CASSLGGMNTQYF

D: -
V: TRBV6-1
J: TRBJ2-5
size: many
DNA: TGTGCCAGCAGTTCGACAGTCCAAGAGACCCAGTACTTC
CDR3: CASSSTVQETQYF

D: -
V: TRBV28
J: TRBJ1-5
size: -
DNA: TGTGCCAGCAGGCGAAAATATATCAATCAGCCCCAGCATTTT
CDR3: CASRRKYINQPQHF

D: TRBD2
V: TRBV28
J: TRBJ2-7
size: -
DNA: TGTGCCAGCAGTTTTCCGGGACTAGCATCTCGAGAGCAGTACTTC
CDR3: CASSFPGLASREQYF

D: TRBD1
V: TRBV12-3/TRBV12-4
J: TRBJ2-3
size: -
DNA: TGTGCCAGCAGTTTTATGGGACAGGGGATTCTGGATACGCAGTATTTT
CDR3: CASSFMGQGILDTQYF

D: -
V: TRBV7-2
J: TRBJ2-3
size: few
DNA: TGTGCCAGCAGCTTACTACGTGAAGCAGATACGCAGTATTTT
CDR3: CASSLLREADTQYF

D: TRBD2
V: TRBV20-1
J: TRBJ2-1
size: -
DNA: TGCAGACAAACTCGACTAGCGGGAGGAAACTACAATGAGCAGTTCTTC
CDR3: CRQTRLAGGNYNEQFF

D: -
V: TRBV7-2
J: TRBJ1-5
size: -
DNA: TGTGCCAGCAGTGACCAGGGTTCTTTGTTCAATCAGCCCCAGCATTTT
CDR3: CASSDQGSLFNQPQHF

D: -
V: TRBV10-3
J: TRBJ1-3
size: few
DNA: TGTGCCATTGGCTCTGCGGCTGGAAACACCATATATTTT
CDR3: CAIGSAAGNTIYF

D: -
V: TRBV7-9
J: TRBJ1-1
size: few
DNA: TGTGCCAGCAGCTTCCAGATGAACACTGAAGCTTTCTTT
CDR3: CASSFQMNTEAFF

D: -
V: TRBV29-1
J: TRBJ1-2
size: few
DNA: TGCAGCGTTGGTTCTGTCTATGGCTACACCTTC
CDR3: CSVGSVYGYTF

D: -
V: TRBV20-1
J: TRBJ2-1
size: -
DNA: TGCAGTGCTAGAGTGGCCCCTACCTACAATGAGCAGTTCTTC
CDR3: CSARVAPTYNEQFF

D: -
V: TRBV19
J: TRBJ1-5
size: -
DNA: TGTGCCAGTAACGGGGAAAGACCAGGCAATCAGCCCCAACATTTT
CDR3: CASNGERPGNQPQHF

D: -
V: TRBV7-8
J: TRBJ2-5
size: -
DNA: TGTGCCAGCAGCTCTGCGGACAGAGTCCAAGAGACCCAGTACTTC
CDR3: CASSSADRVQETQYF

D: -
V: TRBV4-2
J: TRBJ2-3
size: -
DNA: TGTGCCGGCAGCCAAGGGGGGGCGGATACGCAGTATTTT
CDR3: CAGSQGGADTQYF

D: TRBD1
V: TRBV12-3/TRBV12-4
J: TRBJ1-2
size: -
DNA: TGTGCCAGCAGTTTTTGGGTCACAGGGGATGGCTACACCTTC
CDR3: CASSFWVTGDGYTF

D: -
V: TRBV28
J: TRBJ2-3
size: -
DNA: TGTGCCAGCAGTTTATACTGGGACTCCCGCACAGATACGCAGTATTTT
CDR3: CASSLYWDSRTDTQYF

D: -
V: TRBV7-9
J: TRBJ1-1
size: -
DNA: TGTGCCAGCAGCAGCTTAGGAGCAGGGGTGGTCACTGAAGCTTTCTTT
CDR3: CASSSLGAGVVTEAFF

D: -
V: TRBV28
J: TRBJ1-2
size: many
DNA: TGTGCCAGCAGGCGACGGGGCGGACCGATCTATGGCTACACCTTC
CDR3: CASRRRGGPIYGYTF

D: TRBD2
V: TRBV27
J: TRBJ2-7
size: many
DNA: TGTGCCAGCAGTTTTGTGGGAGGGCCGTCTTACGAGCAGTACTTC
CDR3: CASSFVGGPSYEQYF

D: TRBD1
V: TRBV20-1
J: TRBJ2-1
size: few
DNA: TGCAGTGCTAGAGATCTCGGGACAGGGAACAATGAGCAGTTCTTC
CDR3: CSARDLGTGNNEQFF

D: TRBD1
V: TRBV7-2
J: TRBJ2-7
size: -
DNA: TGTGCCAGCAGCAGAGACAGGGTTGAGGAGTACTTC
CDR3: CASSRDRVEEYF

D: -
V: TRBV20-1
J: TRBJ1-1
size: once
DNA: TGCAGTGCTAGACGGGAAACCTCGAACACTGAGGCTTTCTTT
CDR3: CSARRETSNTEAFF

D: TRBD2
V: TRBV27
J: TRBJ2-7
size: -
DNA: TGTGCCAGCAGTTTATCGGGGACTACCTCCTACGAGCAGTACTTC
CDR3: CASSLSGTTSYEQYF

D: -
V: TRBV29-1
J: TRBJ1-2
size: -
DNA: TGCAGCGTTGGAGGGAACGCCGCTAACTATGGCTACACCTTC
CDR3: CSVGGNAANYGYTF

D: -
V: TRBV15
J: TRBJ2-1
size: -
DNA: TGTGCCACCAGCAAGGACCCGGGGGCCTATGAGCAGTTCTTC
CDR3: CATSKDPGAYEQFF

D: -
V: TRBV27
J: TRBJ2-3
size: -
DNA: TGTGCCAGCAGTTTTGCACTTTCCTACAAGAATACGCAGTATTTT
CDR3: CASSFALSYKNTQYF

D: TRBD1
V: TRBV27
J: TRBJ1-2
size: many
DNA: TGTGCCAGCAGTCCGGACAGGGGGTATGAGGATGGCTACACCTTC
CDR3: CASSPDRGYEDGYTF

D: -
V: TRBV7-2
J: TRBJ1-1
size: -
DNA: TGTGCCAGCAGCTTAGGGGTTACTGAAGCTTTCTTT
CDR3: CASSLGVTEAFF

D: TRBD2
V: TRBV20-1
J: TRBJ2-7
size: -
DNA: TGCAGTGCTAGTTTCGGGGGGTTCTACGAGCAGTACTTC
CDR3: CSASFGGFYEQYF

D: -
V: TRBV4-1
J: TRBJ1-3
size: -
DNA: TGCGCCAGCAGCCAAGGGGGTGACTACTCTGGAAACACCATATATTTT
CDR3: CASSQGGDYSGNTIYF

D: -
V: TRBV5-5
J: TRBJ2-1
size: -
DNA: TGTGCCAGCAGCTTGGGCGGAGTCACCTACAATGAGCAGTTCTTC
CDR3: CASSLGGVTYNEQFF

D: -
V: TRBV28
J: TRBJ2-7
size: -
DNA: TGTGCCAGCAGTCCCCTCGACCGGTACTCCTACGGGCAGTACTTC
CDR3: CASSPLDRYSYGQYF